This paragraph reports one TCR beta chain. Participants came from under 30 US areas, aged about 18 to 89 years. Clones were sequenced by immunoSEQ multiplex PCR, and TCRdb holds only the in-frame ones, with some missing. The sample has more than 120,000 clones; over 70% are singletons. The data derive from a study of blood T cell repertoires in COVID-19. Study overall: Before being deemed recovered, Cohort 3 donors had two negative PCRs, clearance, or symptom resolution.

Trimming took off 0 bases at V and 11 bases at J, with 12 bases between the two ends. The CDR3 has 14 amino acids. The germline CDR1 and CDR2 sequences are SGDLS and YYNGEE. V and J are TRBV9 and TRBJ1-6; D is perhaps TRBD1 (5 bases). The receptor was derived from a man aged 50-60 years in a cohort exposed to, infected with or recovered from COVID-19 (not recorded which). Sequencing was performed on PBMCs or T cells enriched from blood (not recorded which). CDR3 amino acids: CASSVAQAGTPLHF. The CDR3 DNA sequence: TGTGCCAGCAGCGTAGCGCAAGCAGGGACACCCCTCCACTTT.